This T cell receptor beta chain was identified in a study of T cell repertoires in cytomegalovirus infection. Looking at the study overall: Based on public TCR beta signatures, there were indications of CMV infection and of a matching HLA type.

TCRdb fed the reads into MiXCR, producing one record per CDR3 protein. The table shows about 570,000 distinct CDR3 sequences, with roughly 43% occurring only once. A remark on this clonotype: What it recognizes is unknown.

Study-wide results and caveats: In two of eight donors, the top clonotype was HLA-C-restricted CMV-specific. The cumulative frequency of public TCR beta families distinguished individuals who carried CMV together with the relevant HLA.

Looked up from germline, CDR1 is SGHRS and CDR2 is YFSETQ. CDR3 length: 14 residues. Trimming pared 4 bases from V and 6 bases from J, leaving 11 bases between. The sequences come from cultured PBMCs, collected from culture after CMV antigen stimulation. The sequence came from a human donor in good health (CMV status not recorded). Some clones in this sample may be carry-over from other donors' samples. The chain has TRBV5-1 and TRBJ1-6; tentatively, D is TRBD1 (5 bases). In nucleotides, the CDR3 is TGCGCCAGCAGCCTGGACACCTCTAATTCACCCCTCCACTTT. It translates to CASSLDTSNSPLHF.